The entry that follows covers one T cell receptor (beta chain) sequence. Only in-frame clones appear in the TCRdb table, and some are missing; sequencing was by immunoSEQ multiplex PCR. The sample includes around 290,000 clones, 80% to 95% of them seen just once. Enrolled through a virtual design, the participants were between about 18 and 100 years of age and came from about two dozen US areas. Recovered status applied to Cohort 3 donors who had two consecutive negative PCRs. It also applied to those with clearance or with symptom resolution. This sample was taken from a study of blood T cell repertoires in COVID-19. Study-wide background: The samples span acute and convalescent COVID-19 from the United States, Italy and Spain. The cDNA or gDNA used as material had been derived from T cells, B-cell-depleted T cells, or PBMCs.

CDR1 and CDR2 from the germline V gene are SGHTA and FQGNSA. V lost 10 bases and J lost 8; bases outside the gene matches: 12. The length of the CDR3 is 14 residues. This sequence originates from a woman aged 30 to 39 who had recovered from COVID-19. The chain links TRBV7-2 to TRBJ2-1, with 9 bases identical to TRBD1. Sequencing input: PBMCs or T cells enriched from blood (not recorded which). As DNA, the CDR3 is TGTGCCACGGACCGGGACAGGGAAATTGATGAGCAGTTCTTC. It is translated as CATDRDREIDEQFF. The variable domain in full, completed from reference TRBV7-2 and TRBJ2-1, reads GAGVSQSPSNKVTEKGKDVELRCDPISGHTALYWYRQSLGQGLEFLIYFQGNSAPDKSGLPSDRFSAERTGGSVSTLTIQRTQQEDSAVYLCATDRDREIDEQFFGPGTRLTVL.